Sequencing of this TCR beta chain was carried out in a study of patients and donors after allogeneic stem cell transplantation (dated by TCRdb to the early 2020s). CDR1 is given as SGHRS and CDR2 as YFSETQ, both from the germline V gene. The CDR3, cysteine through phenylalanine, is 15 amino acids long. Just CDR3 DNA is preserved here, 45 bases in frame from base 1. V and J are trimmed by 4 bases and 2 bases, and the gene matches miss 4 bases of the junction. Only a few counts were recorded for this clonotype. What this receptor recognizes is not known. Per-base quality was not reported, and no clone a single base away is much larger than it. Preparation of the library involved RT-PCR. The sequencer listed for this sample is NextSeq 550. The public reads were quality trimmed at Q25 with fastp and then assembled into clones with MiXCR by TCRdb, keeping productive beta chains. Every distinct CDR3 protein forms one entry, paired with its most common genes and DNA. Present in this sample are roughly 880,000 distinct CDR3 sequences, approximately 19% of which were seen just once. 5% to 6.5% of the sample lies in the top ten.

The sample taken for sequencing was blood, either unsorted or a sorted T cell fraction (not recorded which). This receptor was taken from a human donor who was either an allogeneic HSCT recipient or a stem cell or donor lymphocyte infusion donor (not recorded which). It is not recorded whose cells these are; they may come from a transplant donor. The chain is made from TRBV5-1 and TRBJ2-2; the central 8 bases match TRBD1. The CDR3 protein: CASSGDRLNTGELFF. The DNA sequence reads TGCGCCAGCAGCGGGGACAGGCTCAACACCGGGGAGCTGTTTTTT.